These 11 T cell receptor beta chains came from one sample sequenced in a study of T cell responses to AZD1222 COVID-19 vaccine. Sequencing used immunoSEQ multiplex PCR; TCRdb keeps in-frame clones, though not all of them. This sample yields 82,000 or so clones, of which approximately 90% are seen a single time; roughly 5.2% belongs to the top ten. This specimen consisted of peripheral blood, obtained on day 0 of AZD1222 vaccination. Receptors originate from an adult in good health.

J is TRBJ2-2 and V is TRBV6-5; D assignment may be TRBD1 or TRBD2 (5 bases each). Per the germline V gene, CDR1 is MNHEY and CDR2 is SVGAGI. V was trimmed by 4 bases and J by 2 bases, leaving 11 bases between them. The CDR3 has 15 residues. CDR3 protein: CASSSGTVNTGELFF. In nucleotides, the CDR3 is TGTGCCAGCAGTTCCGGGACGGTAAACACCGGGGAGCTGTTTTTT.

The chain carries TRBV5-1 and TRBJ2-2, with 7 bases identical to TRBD1. Unmatched junction bases numbered 11, after V lost 3 bases and J lost 3 bases. The germline CDR1 and CDR2 sequences are SGHRS and YFSETQ. The CDR3 is 17 amino acids. The CDR3 coding sequence is TGCGCCAGCAGCTGGGGAACAGGGGATTCGGACACCGGGGAGCTGTTTTTT. It encodes CASSWGTGDSDTGELFF.

The chain has TRBV5-1 and TRBJ1-1; D is uncertain. This CDR3 spans 14 amino acids. V lost 2 bases and J lost 1, with 9 bases in between. Germline CDR1 SGHRS, CDR2 YFSETQ. The CDR3 bases are TGCGCCAGCAGCTTCGGCCGAACGAACACTGAAGCTTTCTTT. This codes for CASSFGRTNTEAFF.

This chain links TRBV9 with TRBJ2-5; no reliable D call. Germline assignment: CDR1 SGDLS and CDR2 YYNGEE. Between the trimmed V and J ends, which lost 1 base and 5 bases, there was a span of 9 bases. CDR3 length: 13 amino acids. CDR3 protein: CASSVRAGETQYF. The CDR3 DNA follows: TGTGCCAGCAGCGTAAGGGCCGGGGAGACCCAGTACTTC. Together with reference TRBV9 and TRBJ2-5, the CDR3 gives the full variable domain: DSGVTQTPKHLITATGQRVTLRCSPRSGDLSVYWYQQSLDQGLQFLIQYYNGEERAKGNILERFSAQQFPDLHSELNLSSLELGDSALYFCASSVRAGETQYFGPGTRLLVL.

The chain recombines TRBV30 with TRBJ1-4; no clear D gene. There are 14 residues in the CDR3. Germline lookup yields CDR1 GTSNPN and CDR2 SVGIG (reference sequence). V was cut by 4 bases and J by 6 bases, with 15 bases left in between. CDR3 bases: TGTGCCTGGACCACCTGGGGTGGTGATGAAAAACTGTTTTTT. Translation: CAWTTWGGDEKLFF.

The chain recombines TRBV6-5 with TRBJ2-5, with D perhaps TRBD1 (6 bases). Germline CDR1 MNHEY, CDR2 SVGAGI. V shed 0 bases and J shed 2 bases, with 10 bases lying between them. The CDR3 is 15 amino acids. In nucleotides, the CDR3 is TGTGCCAGCAGTTACTCTTGGGACACTCAAGAGACCCAGTACTTC. Amino acids: CASSYSWDTQETQYF.

The chain employs TRBV5-1 and TRBJ2-5; D call uncertain. Germline-derived CDR1 and CDR2 are SGHRS and YFSETQ. Trimming removed 0 bases at V and 5 bases at J, with 5 bases between. The CDR3 has 12 residues. The CDR3 nucleotides are TGCGCCAGCAGCTTGGCCGGTGAGACCCAGTACTTC. Translation gives CASSLAGETQYF.

This chain uses TRBV9 with TRBJ2-1; D gene unclear. The CDR3 consists of 13 residues. Per germline, CDR1 SGDLS and CDR2 YYNGEE. V lost 2 bases to trimming and J lost 3 bases, with 6 bases between them. The CDR3 DNA sequence: TGTGCCAGCAGCGTGGAAAACTACAATGAGCAGTTCTTC. Its translation is CASSVENYNEQFF.

The V gene is TRBV7-3, the J gene TRBJ2-3; a weak D match, TRBD2 (6 bases). The CDR3 has 16 amino acids. V was cut by 1 base and J by 1 base, with 12 bases left in between. CDR1 and CDR2 from the germline V gene are SGHTA and FQGTGA. The CDR3 protein is CASSLNRRGGTDTQYF. In nucleotides, the CDR3 is TGTGCCAGCAGCTTAAATCGGCGGGGAGGCACAGATACGCAGTATTTT.

V and J are TRBV28 and TRBJ2-1; a weak D match, TRBD2 (6 bases). CDR1 and CDR2 (germline): MDHEN, SYDVKM. V was clipped by 3 bases and J by 2 bases, with 11 bases between them. The CDR3 totals 15 residues. CDR3 in DNA: TGTGCCAGCAGTTTTAGGAGGGGCCCCTACAATGAGCAGTTCTTC. Protein product: CASSFRRGPYNEQFF.

This chain joins TRBV5-5 and TRBJ1-5; 7 nucleotides match TRBD1. This CDR3 comprises 16 residues. In germline, CDR1 is SGHKS, CDR2 YYEKEE (reference sequence). The V segment lost 4 bases and the J segment 0 bases; nucleotides outside the gene matches: 7. The CDR3 spells CASSPRDRGSNQPQHF. CDR3 sequence (DNA): TGTGCCAGCAGCCCCCGGGACAGAGGTAGCAATCAGCCCCAGCATTTT.